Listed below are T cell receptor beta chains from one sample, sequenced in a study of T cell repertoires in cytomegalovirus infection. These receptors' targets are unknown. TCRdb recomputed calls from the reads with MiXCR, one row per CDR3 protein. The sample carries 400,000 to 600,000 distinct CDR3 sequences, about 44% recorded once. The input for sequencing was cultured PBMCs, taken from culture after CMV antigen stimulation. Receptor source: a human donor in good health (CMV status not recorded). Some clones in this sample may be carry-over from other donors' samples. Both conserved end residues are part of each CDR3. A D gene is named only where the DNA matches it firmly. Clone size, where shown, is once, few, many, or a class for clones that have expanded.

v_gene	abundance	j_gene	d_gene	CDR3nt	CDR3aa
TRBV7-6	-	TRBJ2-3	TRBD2	TGTGCCAGCAGCTTTCGGGCTAGCGGGAGTAGACATACGCAGTATTTT	CASSFRASGSRHTQYF
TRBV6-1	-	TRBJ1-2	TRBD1	TGTGCCAGCAGTGAATCTTTACAGGGGGCATGGCCCGCTGATACCTTC	CASSESLQGAWPADTF
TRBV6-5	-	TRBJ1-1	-	TGTGCCAGCAGTACTACAACAGGGCCTAATGAAGCTTTCTTT	CASSTTTGPNEAFF
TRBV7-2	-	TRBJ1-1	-	TGTGCCAGCAGCTGGGGGGCGTTTTGGGACACTGAAGCTTTCTTT	CASSWGAFWDTEAFF
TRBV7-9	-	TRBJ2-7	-	TGTGCCAGCAGCCACACACTATCGGTTTCCTACGAGCAGTACTTC	CASSHTLSVSYEQYF
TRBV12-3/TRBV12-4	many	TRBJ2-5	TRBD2	TGTGCCAGCAGTCCGAGACTAGCGGGGCAAGAGACCCAGTACTTC	CASSPRLAGQETQYF
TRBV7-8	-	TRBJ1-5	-	TGTGCCAGCAGCTTAGTCGAGGGGTCGTGGCAGCCCCAGCATTTT	CASSLVEGSWQPQHF
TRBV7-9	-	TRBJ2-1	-	TGTGCCATCAGCTCCCAAGGTCCCGATGAGCAGTTCTTC	CAISSQGPDEQFF
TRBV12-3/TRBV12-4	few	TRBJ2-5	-	TGTGCCAGCAGTCTCCGGGTAGAGACCCAGTACTTC	CASSLRVETQYF
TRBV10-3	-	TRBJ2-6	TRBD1	TGTGCCATCAGACAGGGGGTCGGCGACGGGGCCAACGTCCTGACTTTC	CAIRQGVGDGANVLTF
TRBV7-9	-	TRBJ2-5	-	TGTGCCAGCACCCCTGGCCTCCGGGGTGCCCAAGAGACCCAGTACTTC	CASTPGLRGAQETQYF
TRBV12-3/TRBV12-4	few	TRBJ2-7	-	TGTGCCAGCAGTCCTAGCAGGACGGGCTACGAGCAGTACTTC	CASSPSRTGYEQYF
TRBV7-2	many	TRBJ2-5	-	TGTGCCAGCAGCTGGGGTCGGGCTGAGACCCAGTACTTC	CASSWGRAETQYF
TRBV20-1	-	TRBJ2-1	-	TGCAGTGCTAGAGGACCGGGACGCACCTACAATGAGCAGTTCTTC	CSARGPGRTYNEQFF
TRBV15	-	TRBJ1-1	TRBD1	TGTGCCACCAACAGGGGACTGAACACTGAAGCTTTCTTT	CATNRGLNTEAFF
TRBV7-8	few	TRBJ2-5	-	TGTGCCAGCAGCTTAGCGTTCGCGGGTCAAGAGACCCAGTACTTC	CASSLAFAGQETQYF
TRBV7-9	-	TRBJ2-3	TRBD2	TGTGCCAGCAGCTTCCCCGGGAGGGCCCTTTCCACAGATACGCAGTATTTT	CASSFPGRALSTDTQYF
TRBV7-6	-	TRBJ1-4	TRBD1	TGTGCCAGCAGCACCCGACAGGGGCAAAAACTGTTTTTT	CASSTRQGQKLFF
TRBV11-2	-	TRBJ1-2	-	TGTGCCAGCAGCTTAGATCCGATCACTAACTATGGCTACACCTTC	CASSLDPITNYGYTF
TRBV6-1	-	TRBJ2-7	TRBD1	TGTGCCAGCAATCCGTCCGGGGACAGGACCGCCTACGAGCAGTACTTC	CASNPSGDRTAYEQYF
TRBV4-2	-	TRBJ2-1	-	TGTGCCAGCAGCCGACCGGGGCAGGACAATGAGCAGTTCTTC	CASSRPGQDNEQFF
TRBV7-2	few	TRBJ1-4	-	TGTGCCAGCAGCTTAGCCGGCCGGGCTGTCCCGTTTTTT	CASSLAGRAVPFF
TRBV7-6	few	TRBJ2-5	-	TGTGCCAGCAGTTGGACGCTTCGAGAGACCCAGTACTTC	CASSWTLRETQYF
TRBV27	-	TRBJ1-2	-	TGTGCCAGCAGCGAATACAGGGATCGTGGCTACACCTTC	CASSEYRDRGYTF
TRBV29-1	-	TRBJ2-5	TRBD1	TGCAGCGTTACGGGACAGGGTTTTGAGACCCAGTACTTC	CSVTGQGFETQYF
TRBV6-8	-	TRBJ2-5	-	TGTGCCAGCAGTTCTCGGCGGGTAAAAGAGACCCAGTACTTC	CASSSRRVKETQYF
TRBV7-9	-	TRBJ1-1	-	TGTGCCAGCAGCTTTATCCCCCCTGAAGCTTTCTTT	CASSFIPPEAFF
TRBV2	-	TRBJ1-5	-	TGTGCCAGCAGTGGAGGACAGTATCATAGCAATCAGCCCCAGCATTTT	CASSGGQYHSNQPQHF
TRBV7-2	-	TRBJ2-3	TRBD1	TGTGCCAGCAGCTCTTCGGGACAGGGGGATACGCAGTATTTT	CASSSSGQGDTQYF
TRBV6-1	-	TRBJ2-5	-	TGTGCCAGCAGTGAATTTGGCAGGGGTGAGACCCAGTACTTC	CASSEFGRGETQYF
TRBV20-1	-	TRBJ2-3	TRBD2	TGCAGTGCTAGACCGCCGACTAGCGGAAAAAATACGCAGTATTTT	CSARPPTSGKNTQYF
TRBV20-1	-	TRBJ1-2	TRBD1	TGCAGTGCTAGAGATGGGGGGGGGACAGGGGATACTTCTGGCTACACCTTC	CSARDGGGTGDTSGYTF
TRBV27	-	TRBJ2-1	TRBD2	TGTGCCAGCAGGGCTAGCGGGCACAATGAGCAGTTCTTC	CASRASGHNEQFF
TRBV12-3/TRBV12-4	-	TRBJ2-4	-	TGTGCCAGCAGTTATGGACGCAGCTACATTCAGTACTTC	CASSYGRSYIQYF
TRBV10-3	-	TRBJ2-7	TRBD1	TGTGCCGTCAGTGAAGGGACAGGGGCCTACGAGCAGTACTTC	CAVSEGTGAYEQYF
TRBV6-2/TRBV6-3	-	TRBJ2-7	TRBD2	TGTGCCAGCAGTTACCTGGCGGGAGGTTCCTACGAGCAGTACTTC	CASSYLAGGSYEQYF
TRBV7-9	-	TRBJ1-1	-	TGTGCCAGCAAGACCGGACCAGGGCAAGACACTGAAGCTTTCTTT	CASKTGPGQDTEAFF
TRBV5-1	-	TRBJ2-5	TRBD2	TGCGCCAGCAGCTTCCGACTAGCGCCTCCAGAGACCCAGTACTTC	CASSFRLAPPETQYF
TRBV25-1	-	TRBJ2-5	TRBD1	TGTGCCAGCAGTGAATCCGCCCTCCAGGACAGGGGAAAAGAGACCCAGTACTTC	CASSESALQDRGKETQYF
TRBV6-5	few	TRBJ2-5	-	TGTGCCAGCAGCCGGCGAGGGGGAATAGAAGAGACCCAGTACTTC	CASSRRGGIEETQYF
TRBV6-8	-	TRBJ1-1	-	TGTGCCAGCGGAGCTATACAGAGGAACACTGAAGCTTTCTTT	CASGAIQRNTEAFF
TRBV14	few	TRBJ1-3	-	TGTGCCAGCAGGGCCAGGGAAGGGCCCGGAAACACCATATATTTT	CASRAREGPGNTIYF
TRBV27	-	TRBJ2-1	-	TGTGCCAGCAGTTTACAGCCCCCCGGGGGCGGCAATGAGCAGTTCTTC	CASSLQPPGGGNEQFF
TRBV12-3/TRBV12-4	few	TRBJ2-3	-	TGTGCCAGCGCCCGGGACCCCAGGGCAGATACGCAGTATTTT	CASARDPRADTQYF
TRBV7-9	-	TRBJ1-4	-	TGTGCCAGCAGCTCCAGAGGGCAACTCAGGACAACTAATGAAAAACTGTTTTTT	CASSSRGQLRTTNEKLFF
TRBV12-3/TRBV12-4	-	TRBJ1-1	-	TGTGCCAGCAGTTTAAGAGACGAGGGGAACACTGAAGCTTTCTTT	CASSLRDEGNTEAFF
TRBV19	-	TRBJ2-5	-	TGTGCCAGTAGTATGCAGTCTAGCACGGAGACCCAGTACTTC	CASSMQSSTETQYF
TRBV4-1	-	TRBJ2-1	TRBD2	TGCGCCAGCAGCCAAGGTCGGGGGGGCATTAAATACAATGAGCAGTTCTTC	CASSQGRGGIKYNEQFF
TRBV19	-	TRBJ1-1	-	TGTGCCAGTAGCCGCGATACCAACACTGAAGCTTTCTTT	CASSRDTNTEAFF
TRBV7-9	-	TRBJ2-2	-	TGTGCCAGCAGCGAGATGGGCTTTTTCACCGGGGAGCTGTTTTTT	CASSEMGFFTGELFF
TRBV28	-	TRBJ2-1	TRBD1	TGTGCCAGCACCACATCAGGACAGGGGACGTTCTTC	CASTTSGQGTFF
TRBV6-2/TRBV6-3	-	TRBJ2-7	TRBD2	TGTGCCAGCAGTTCCCGGCGGGAGGTCTCCTACGAGCAGTACTTC	CASSSRREVSYEQYF
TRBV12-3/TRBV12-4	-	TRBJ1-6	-	TGTGCCAGCAGTTTAGGGTGGGACTATAATTCACCCCTCCACTTT	CASSLGWDYNSPLHF
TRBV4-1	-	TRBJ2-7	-	TGCGCCAGCAGCCAAGAGCCCCACGCTACCTACGAGCAGTACTTC	CASSQEPHATYEQYF
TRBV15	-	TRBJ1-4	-	TGTGCCACCAGCAGAGGGATCCAGGGAGAGATCTTACTGTTTTTT	CATSRGIQGEILLFF
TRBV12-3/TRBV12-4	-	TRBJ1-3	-	TGTGCCAGCAGTTCGAGCAGGGACGGAAACACCATATATTTT	CASSSSRDGNTIYF
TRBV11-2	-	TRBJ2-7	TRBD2	TGTGCCAGCAGCCCATGGACTAGCGGGAGACGCTACGAGCAGTACTTC	CASSPWTSGRRYEQYF
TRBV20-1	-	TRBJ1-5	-	TGCAGTGCTAGGAGGGGCGCAGGATCGCCCCAGCATTTT	CSARRGAGSPQHF
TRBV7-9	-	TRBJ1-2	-	TGTGCCAGCAGCTTTCGAGGAGAAGCTAACTATGGCTACACCTTC	CASSFRGEANYGYTF
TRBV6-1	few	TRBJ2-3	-	TGTGCCAGCAATTATGGCGGGAAAGTCACAGATACGCAGTATTTT	CASNYGGKVTDTQYF